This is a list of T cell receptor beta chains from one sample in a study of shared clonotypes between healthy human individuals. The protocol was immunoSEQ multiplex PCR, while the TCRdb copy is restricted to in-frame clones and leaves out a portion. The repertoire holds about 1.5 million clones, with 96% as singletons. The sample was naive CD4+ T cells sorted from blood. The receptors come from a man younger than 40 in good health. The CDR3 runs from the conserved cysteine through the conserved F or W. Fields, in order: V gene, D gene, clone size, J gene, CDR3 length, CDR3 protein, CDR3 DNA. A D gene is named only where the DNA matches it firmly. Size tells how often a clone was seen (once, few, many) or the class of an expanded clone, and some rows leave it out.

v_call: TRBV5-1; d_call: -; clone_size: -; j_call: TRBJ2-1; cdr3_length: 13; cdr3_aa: CASSLSSLNEQFF; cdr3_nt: TGCGCCAGCAGCTTGAGTAGTCTCAATGAGCAGTTCTTC
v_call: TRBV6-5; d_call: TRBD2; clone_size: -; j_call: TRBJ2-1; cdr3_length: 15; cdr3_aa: CASSYSAGLGVALFF; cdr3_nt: TGTGCCAGCAGTTACTCAGCGGGATTGGGAGTCGCACTGTTCTTC
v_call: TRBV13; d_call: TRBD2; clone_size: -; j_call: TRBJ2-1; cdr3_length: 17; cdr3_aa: CASSLNRGRASYNEQFF; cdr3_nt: TGTGCCAGCAGCTTAAATCGTGGGAGGGCCTCCTACAATGAGCAGTTCTTC
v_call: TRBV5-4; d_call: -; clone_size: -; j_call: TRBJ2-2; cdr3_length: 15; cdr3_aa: CASSLGGGYTGELFF; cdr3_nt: TGTGCCAGCAGCTTGGGGGGGGGCTACACCGGGGAGCTGTTTTTT
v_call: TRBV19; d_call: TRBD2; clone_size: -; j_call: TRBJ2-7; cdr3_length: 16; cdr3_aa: CASSIGPAGGPYEQYF; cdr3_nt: TGTGCCAGTAGTATAGGTCCAGCGGGAGGACCATACGAGCAGTACTTC
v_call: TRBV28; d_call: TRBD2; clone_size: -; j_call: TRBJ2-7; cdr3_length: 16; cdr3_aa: CASSFSSGRSSHEQYF; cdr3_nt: TGTGCCAGCAGTTTTTCTAGCGGGAGGTCTTCGCACGAGCAGTACTTC
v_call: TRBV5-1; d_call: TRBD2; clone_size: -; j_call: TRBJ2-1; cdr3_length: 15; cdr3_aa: CASSLSGTRLNEQFF; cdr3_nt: TGCGCCAGCAGCTTGTCCGGGACTAGGTTGAATGAGCAGTTCTTC
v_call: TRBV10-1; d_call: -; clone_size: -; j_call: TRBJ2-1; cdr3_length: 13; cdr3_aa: CASSQSSYNEQFF; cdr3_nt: TGCGCCAGCTCGCAAAGCTCCTACAATGAGCAGTTCTTC
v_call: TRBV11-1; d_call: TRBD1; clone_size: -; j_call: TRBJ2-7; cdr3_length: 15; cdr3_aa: CASSLADRGSYEQYF; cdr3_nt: TGTGCCAGCAGCTTAGCCGACAGGGGCTCCTACGAGCAGTACTTC
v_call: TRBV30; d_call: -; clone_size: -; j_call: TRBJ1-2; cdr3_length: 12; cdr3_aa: CAWIGANYGYTF; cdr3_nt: TGTGCCTGGATCGGGGCTAACTATGGCTACACCTTC
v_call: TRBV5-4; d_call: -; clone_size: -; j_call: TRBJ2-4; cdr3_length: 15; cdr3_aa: CASSEGSRAKNIQYF; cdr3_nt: TGTGCCAGCAGCGAGGGCAGTCGAGCCAAAAACATTCAGTACTTC
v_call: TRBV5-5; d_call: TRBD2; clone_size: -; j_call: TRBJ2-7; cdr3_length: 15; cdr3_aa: CASSPNGGSGYEQYF; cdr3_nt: TGTGCCAGCAGCCCTAACGGGGGGAGTGGGTACGAGCAGTACTTC
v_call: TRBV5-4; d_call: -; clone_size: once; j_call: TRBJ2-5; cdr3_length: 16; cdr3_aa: CASSQRAGSNQETQYF; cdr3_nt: TGTGCCAGCAGTCAAAGGGCGGGCAGTAACCAAGAGACCCAGTACTTC
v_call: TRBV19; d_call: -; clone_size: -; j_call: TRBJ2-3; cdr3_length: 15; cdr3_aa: CASSNLGTPTDTQYF; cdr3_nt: TGTGCCAGTAGTAACCTAGGGACCCCCACAGATACGCAGTATTTT
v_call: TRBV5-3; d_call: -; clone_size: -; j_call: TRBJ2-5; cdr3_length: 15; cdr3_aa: CASSPGQGGWETQYF; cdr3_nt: TGTGCCAGCAGCCCGGGACAAGGGGGGTGGGAGACCCAGTACTTC
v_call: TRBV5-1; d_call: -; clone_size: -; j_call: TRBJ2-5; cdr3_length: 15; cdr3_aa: CASSFKDSWGETQYF; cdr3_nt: TGCGCCAGCAGCTTTAAGGACAGCTGGGGGGAGACCCAGTACTTC
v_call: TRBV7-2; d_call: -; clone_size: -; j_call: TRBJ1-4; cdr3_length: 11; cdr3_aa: CASRTSQKLFF; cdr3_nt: TGTGCCAGCAGAACATCACAAAAACTGTTTTTT
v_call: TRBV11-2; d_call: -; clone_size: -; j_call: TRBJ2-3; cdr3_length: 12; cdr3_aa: CASSSGSDTQYF; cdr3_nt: TGTGCCAGCAGCTCAGGGTCAGATACGCAGTATTTT
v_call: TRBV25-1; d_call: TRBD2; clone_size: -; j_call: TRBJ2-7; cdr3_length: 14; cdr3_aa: CASSGSGRGYEQYF; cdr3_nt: TGTGCCAGCAGTGGTAGCGGGAGGGGTTACGAGCAGTACTTC
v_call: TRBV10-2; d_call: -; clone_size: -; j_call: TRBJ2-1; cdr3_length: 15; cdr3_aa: CASSEAGQRYNEQFF; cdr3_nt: TGCGCCAGCAGTGAGGCCGGACAACGATACAATGAGCAGTTCTTC
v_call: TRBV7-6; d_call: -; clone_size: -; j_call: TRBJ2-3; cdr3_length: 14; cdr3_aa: CASSLEIRADTQYF; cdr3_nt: TGTGCCAGCAGCTTAGAAATTAGAGCAGATACGCAGTATTTT
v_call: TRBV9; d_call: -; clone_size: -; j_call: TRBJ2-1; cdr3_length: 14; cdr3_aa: CASSVDPQLGEQFF; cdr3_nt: TGTGCCAGCAGCGTAGACCCACAGTTAGGTGAGCAGTTCTTC
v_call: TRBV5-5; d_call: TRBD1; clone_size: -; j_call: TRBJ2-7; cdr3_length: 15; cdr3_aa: CASSRRGQGTYEQYF; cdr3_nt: TGCGCCAGCAGCCGACGGGGACAGGGAACCTACGAGCAGTACTTC
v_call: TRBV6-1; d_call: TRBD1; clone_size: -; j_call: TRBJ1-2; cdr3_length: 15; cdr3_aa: CASQDRAIRGYGYTF; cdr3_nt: TGTGCCAGCCAAGACAGGGCCATCCGTGGCTATGGCTACACCTTC
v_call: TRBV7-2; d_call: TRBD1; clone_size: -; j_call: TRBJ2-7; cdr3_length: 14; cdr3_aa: CASSGYRGGYEQYF; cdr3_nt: TGTGCCAGCAGCGGTTACAGGGGTGGTTACGAGCAGTACTTC
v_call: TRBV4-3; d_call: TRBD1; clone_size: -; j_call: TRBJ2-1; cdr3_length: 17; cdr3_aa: CASSQDGTGSSYNEQFF; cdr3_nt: TGCGCCAGCAGCCAAGATGGGACAGGGAGCTCCTACAATGAGCAGTTCTTC
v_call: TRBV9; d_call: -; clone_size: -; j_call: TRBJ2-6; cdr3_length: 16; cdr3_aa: CASSLDSSSGANVLTF; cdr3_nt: TGTGCCAGCAGCCTAGACAGCTCCTCTGGGGCCAACGTCCTGACTTTC
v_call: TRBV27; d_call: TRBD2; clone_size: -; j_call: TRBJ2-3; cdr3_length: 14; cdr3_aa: CASGLSGRTDTQYF; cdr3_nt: TGTGCCAGCGGCCTGAGCGGGAGAACAGATACGCAGTATTTT
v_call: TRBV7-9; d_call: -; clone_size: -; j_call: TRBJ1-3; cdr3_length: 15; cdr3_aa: CASSLGPDGGNTIYF; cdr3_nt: TGTGCCAGCAGCCTGGGGCCGGACGGCGGAAACACCATATATTTT
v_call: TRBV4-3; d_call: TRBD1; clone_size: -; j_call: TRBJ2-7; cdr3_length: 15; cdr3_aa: CASSRDGTGPNEQYF; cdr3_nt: TGCGCCAGCAGCCGGGACGGGACAGGGCCCAACGAGCAGTACTTC
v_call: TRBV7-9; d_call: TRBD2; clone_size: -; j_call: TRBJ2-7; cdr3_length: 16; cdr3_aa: CASSLEGLAGGYEQYF; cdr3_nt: TGTGCCAGCAGCTTAGAGGGACTAGCGGGAGGTTACGAGCAGTACTTC
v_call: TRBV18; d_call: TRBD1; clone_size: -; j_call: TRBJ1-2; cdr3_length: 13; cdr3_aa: CASSHGTDYGYTF; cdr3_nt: TGTGCCAGCTCACATGGGACAGACTATGGCTACACCTTC
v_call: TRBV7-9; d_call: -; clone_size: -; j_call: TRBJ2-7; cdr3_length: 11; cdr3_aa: CASSLKEEQYF; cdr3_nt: TGTGCCAGCAGCTTAAAGGAGGAGCAGTACTTC
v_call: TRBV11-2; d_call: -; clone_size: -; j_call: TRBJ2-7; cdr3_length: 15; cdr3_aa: CASSFRTGTHYEQYF; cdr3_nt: TGTGCCAGCAGCTTCCGAACCGGGACCCACTACGAGCAGTACTTC
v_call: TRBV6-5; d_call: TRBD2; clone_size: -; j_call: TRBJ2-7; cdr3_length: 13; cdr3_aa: CASSWTRIGEQYF; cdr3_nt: TGTGCCAGCAGTTGGACTAGAATCGGCGAGCAGTACTTC
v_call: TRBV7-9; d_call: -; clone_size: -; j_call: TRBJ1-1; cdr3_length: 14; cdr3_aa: CASSSATRNTEAFF; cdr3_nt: TGTGCCAGCAGCTCGGCAACAAGGAACACTGAAGCTTTCTTT